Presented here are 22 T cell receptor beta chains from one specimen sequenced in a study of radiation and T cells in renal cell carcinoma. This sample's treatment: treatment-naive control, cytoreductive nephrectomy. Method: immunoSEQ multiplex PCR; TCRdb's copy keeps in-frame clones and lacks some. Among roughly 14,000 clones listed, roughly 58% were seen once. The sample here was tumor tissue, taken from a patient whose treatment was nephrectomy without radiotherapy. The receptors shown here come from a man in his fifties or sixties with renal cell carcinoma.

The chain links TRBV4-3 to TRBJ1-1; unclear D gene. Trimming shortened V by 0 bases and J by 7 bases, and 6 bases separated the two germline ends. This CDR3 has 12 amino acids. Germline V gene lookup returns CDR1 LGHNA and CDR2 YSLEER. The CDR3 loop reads CASSQDGIEAFF. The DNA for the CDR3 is TGCGCCAGCAGCCAAGATGGGATTGAAGCTTTCTTT.

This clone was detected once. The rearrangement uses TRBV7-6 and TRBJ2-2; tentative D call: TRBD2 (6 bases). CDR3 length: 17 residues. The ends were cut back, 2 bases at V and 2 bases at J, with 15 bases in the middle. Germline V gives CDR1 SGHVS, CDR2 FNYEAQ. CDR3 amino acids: CASSLTGGPVNTGELFF. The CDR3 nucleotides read TGTGCCAGCAGCTTAACCGGGGGACCAGTAAACACCGGGGAGCTGTTTTTT.

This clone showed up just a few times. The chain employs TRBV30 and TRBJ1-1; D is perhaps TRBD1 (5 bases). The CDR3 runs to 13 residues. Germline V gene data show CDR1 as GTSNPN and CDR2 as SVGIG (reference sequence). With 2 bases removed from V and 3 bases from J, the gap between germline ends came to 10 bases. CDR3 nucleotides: TGTGCCTGGAGTCTTGGGGGAGACACTGAAGCTTTCTTT. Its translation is CAWSLGGDTEAFF.

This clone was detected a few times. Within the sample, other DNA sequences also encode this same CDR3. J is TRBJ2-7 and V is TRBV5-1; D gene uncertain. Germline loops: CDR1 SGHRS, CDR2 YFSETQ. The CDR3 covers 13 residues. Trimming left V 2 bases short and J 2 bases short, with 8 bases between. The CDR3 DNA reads TGCGCCAGCAGCTTAGGACCGGCCTACGAGCAGTACTTC. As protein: CASSLGPAYEQYF.

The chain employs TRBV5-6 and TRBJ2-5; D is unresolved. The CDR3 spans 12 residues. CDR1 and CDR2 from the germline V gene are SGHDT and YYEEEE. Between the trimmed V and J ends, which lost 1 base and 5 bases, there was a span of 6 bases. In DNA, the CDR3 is TGTGCCAGCAGCTTGAGTCCTGAGACCCAGTACTTC. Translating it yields CASSLSPETQYF. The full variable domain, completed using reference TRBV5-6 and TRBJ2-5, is DAGVTQSPTHLIKTRGQQVTLRCSPKSGHDTVSWYQQALGQGPQFIFQYYEEEERQRGNFPDRFSGHQFPNYSSELNVNALLLGDSALYLCASSLSPETQYFGPGTRLLVL.

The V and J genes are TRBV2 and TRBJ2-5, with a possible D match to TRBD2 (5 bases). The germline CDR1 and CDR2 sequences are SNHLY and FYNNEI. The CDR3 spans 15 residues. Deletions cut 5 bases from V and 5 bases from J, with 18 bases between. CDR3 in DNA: TGTGCCAGCAGTTTTCCCCGGACGGGGTGGGAGACCCAGTACTTC. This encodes CASSFPRTGWETQYF.

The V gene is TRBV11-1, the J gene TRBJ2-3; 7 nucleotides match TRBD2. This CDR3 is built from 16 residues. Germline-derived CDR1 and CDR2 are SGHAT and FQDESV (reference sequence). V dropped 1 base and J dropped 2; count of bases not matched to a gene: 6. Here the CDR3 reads CASSLGGSGATDTQYF. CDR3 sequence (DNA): TGTGCCAGCAGCTTAGGGGGAAGCGGGGCCACAGATACGCAGTATTTT.

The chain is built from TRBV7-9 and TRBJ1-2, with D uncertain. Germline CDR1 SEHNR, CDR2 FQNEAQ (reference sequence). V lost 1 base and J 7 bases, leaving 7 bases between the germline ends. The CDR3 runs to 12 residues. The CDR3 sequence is CASSLGLVGYTF. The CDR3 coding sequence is TGTGCCAGCAGCTTAGGACTGGTTGGCTACACCTTC.

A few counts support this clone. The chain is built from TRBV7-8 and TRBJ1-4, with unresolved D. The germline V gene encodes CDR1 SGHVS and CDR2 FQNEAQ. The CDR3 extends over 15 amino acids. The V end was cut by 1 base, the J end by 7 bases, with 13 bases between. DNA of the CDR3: TGTGCCAGCAGCTTAGTGGACCGAAGGGCTGAAAAACTGTTTTTT. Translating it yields CASSLVDRRAEKLFF.

Written as DNA, the CDR3 is TGTGCCAGTAGTATGGCCGTCGGGAGCACCGACTACAATGAGCAGTTCTTC. Translated, it gives CASSMAVGSTDYNEQFF. This chain links TRBV19 with TRBJ2-1, with D possibly matching TRBD2 (6 bases). Germline V gene sequence: CDR1 LNHDA, CDR2 SQIVND (reference sequence). Trimming took 3 bases from V and 3 from J, leaving 18 bases between them. The CDR3 has 17 amino acids.

CDR3 in DNA: TGCAGCGTTGGACAGGGGGGCTACAATGAGCAGTTCTTC. Translated: CSVGQGGYNEQFF. The chain has TRBV29-1 and TRBJ2-1; 9 bases are a match to TRBD1. Trimming at V came to 4 bases and at J to 3 bases, leaving 1 base not matched to a gene. Germline V gene lookup returns CDR1 SQVTM and CDR2 ANQGSEA. This CDR3 has 13 amino acids.

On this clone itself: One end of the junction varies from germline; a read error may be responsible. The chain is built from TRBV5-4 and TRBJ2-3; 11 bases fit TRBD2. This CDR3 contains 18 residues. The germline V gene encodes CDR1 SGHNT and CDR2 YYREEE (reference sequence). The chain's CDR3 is CASSQSSVVAGGTDTQYF. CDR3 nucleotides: TGCGCCAGCAGCCAGTCTAGCGTGGTAGCGGGAGGGACAGATACGCAGTATTTT.

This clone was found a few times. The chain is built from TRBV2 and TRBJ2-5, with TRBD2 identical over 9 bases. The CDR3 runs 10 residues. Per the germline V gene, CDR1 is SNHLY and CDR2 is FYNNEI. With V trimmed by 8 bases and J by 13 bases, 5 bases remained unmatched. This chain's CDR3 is CASGGTSPYF. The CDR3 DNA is TGTGCCAGCGGCGGGACTAGCCCGTACTTC.

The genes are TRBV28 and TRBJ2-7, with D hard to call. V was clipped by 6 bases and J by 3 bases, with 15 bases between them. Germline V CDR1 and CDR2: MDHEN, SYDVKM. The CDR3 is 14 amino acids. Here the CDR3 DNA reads TGTGCCAGCAGCAATAGGGCCGGGTTCTACGAGCAGTACTTC. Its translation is CASSNRAGFYEQYF.

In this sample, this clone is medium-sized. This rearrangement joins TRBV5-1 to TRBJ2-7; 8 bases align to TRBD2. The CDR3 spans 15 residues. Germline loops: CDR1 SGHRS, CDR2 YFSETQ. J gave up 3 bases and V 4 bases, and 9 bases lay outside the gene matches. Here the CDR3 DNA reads TGCGCCAGCAGCCGGGAAGCGGGAGAATTCTACGAGCAGTACTTC. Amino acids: CASSREAGEFYEQYF.

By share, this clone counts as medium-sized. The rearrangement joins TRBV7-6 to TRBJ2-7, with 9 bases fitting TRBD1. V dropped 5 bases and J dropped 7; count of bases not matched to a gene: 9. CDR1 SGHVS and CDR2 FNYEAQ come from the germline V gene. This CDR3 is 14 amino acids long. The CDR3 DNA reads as TGTGCCAGCAGCGAGTCACAGGGGGCGATTGAGCAGTACTTC. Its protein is CASSESQGAIEQYF.

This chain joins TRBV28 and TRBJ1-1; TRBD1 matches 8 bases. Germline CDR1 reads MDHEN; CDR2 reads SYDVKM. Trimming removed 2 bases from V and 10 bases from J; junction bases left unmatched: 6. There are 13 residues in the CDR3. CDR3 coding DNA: TGTGCCAGCAGTTTAAGACAGGGGATGAGAGCTTTCTTT. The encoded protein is CASSLRQGMRAFF.

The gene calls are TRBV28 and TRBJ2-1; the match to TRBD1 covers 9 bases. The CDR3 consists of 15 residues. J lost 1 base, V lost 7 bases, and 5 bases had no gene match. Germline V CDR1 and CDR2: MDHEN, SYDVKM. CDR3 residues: CASTPGTGSYNEQFF. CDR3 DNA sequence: TGTGCCAGCACCCCGGGGACAGGGTCCTACAATGAGCAGTTCTTC. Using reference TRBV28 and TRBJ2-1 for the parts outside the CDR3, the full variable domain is DVKVTQSSRYLVKRTGEKVFLECVQDMDHENMFWYRQDPGLGLRLIYFSYDVKMKEKGDIPEGYSVSREKKERFSLILESASTNQTSMYLCASTPGTGSYNEQFFGPGTRLTVL.

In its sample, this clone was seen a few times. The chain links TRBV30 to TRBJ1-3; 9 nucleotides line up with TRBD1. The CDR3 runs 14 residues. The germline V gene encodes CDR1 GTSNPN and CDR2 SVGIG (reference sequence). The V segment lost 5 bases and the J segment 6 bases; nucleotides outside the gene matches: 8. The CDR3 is CAWRDRAGANTIYF. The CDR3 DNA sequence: TGTGCCTGGCGGGACAGGGCTGGGGCAAACACCATATATTTT.

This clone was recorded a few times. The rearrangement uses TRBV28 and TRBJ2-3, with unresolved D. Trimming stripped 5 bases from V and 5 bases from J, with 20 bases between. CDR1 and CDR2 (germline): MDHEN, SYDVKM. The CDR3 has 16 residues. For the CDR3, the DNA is TGTGCCAGCAGTCTGCCTATGCAGCTAGGCAGAGATACGCAGTATTTT. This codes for CASSLPMQLGRDTQYF.

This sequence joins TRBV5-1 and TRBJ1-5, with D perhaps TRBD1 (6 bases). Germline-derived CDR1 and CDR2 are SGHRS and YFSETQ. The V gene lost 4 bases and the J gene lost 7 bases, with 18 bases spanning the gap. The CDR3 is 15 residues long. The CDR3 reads CASSLDGQSLQPQHF. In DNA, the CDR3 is TGCGCCAGCAGCCTGGACGGACAGAGCTTGCAGCCCCAGCATTTT.

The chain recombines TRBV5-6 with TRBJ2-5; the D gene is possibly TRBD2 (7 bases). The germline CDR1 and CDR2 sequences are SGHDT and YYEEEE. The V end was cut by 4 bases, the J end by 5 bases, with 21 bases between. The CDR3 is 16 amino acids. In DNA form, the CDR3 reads TGTGCCAGCAGCCGGGGAGACGGGGGGCTTCGGGAGACCCAGTACTTC. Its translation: CASSRGDGGLRETQYF.